This TCR beta chain derives from a study of cytomegalovirus exposure and HLA in healthy donors. Study findings and constraints: Rare TCR sequences predominated, though certain public TCRs were found in many donors.

The data were produced by immunoSEQ multiplex PCR, yet TCRdb's version contains in-frame clones alone and is incomplete. The sample has 150,000 or so clones; 86% are singletons. Trimming stripped 2 bases from V and 0 bases from J, with 12 bases between. This CDR3 has 16 amino acids. Germline V gene sequence: CDR1 SGHTA, CDR2 FQGNSA. A note on this clone: Antigen unknown.

The chain links TRBV7-2 to TRBJ2-3; TRBD2 might be the D (6 bases). The specimen was PBMCs. This TCR was recovered from a human donor in good health. The CDR3 bases are TGTGCCAGCAGCTTATGGGGTGGGACTAGCACAGATACGCAGTATTTT. Amino acid sequence: CASSLWGGTSTDTQYF.